Sequencing of this TCR beta chain was carried out in a study of cytomegalovirus exposure and HLA in healthy donors. In the PCR, 60 Vbeta and 13 Jbeta primers were used. Some clones are missing from TCRdb's copy, which holds only in-frame ones; the method was immunoSEQ multiplex PCR. The sample records about 130,000 clones, 75% to 85% being singletons. This receptor was taken from a man younger than 40 in good health and CMV-seronegative. The sequenced sample was PBMCs.

CDR3 coding DNA: TGTGCCAGCAGCTTCATAGGACAGGGGACCTATGGCTACACCTTC. Translated: CASSFIGQGTYGYTF. The J gene is TRBJ1-2, the V gene TRBV5-6; 9 nucleotides match TRBD1. Germline trimming cut 2 bases from V and 4 bases from J; bases unmatched to any gene: 6. CDR3 size: 15 residues. Germline lookup yields CDR1 SGHDT and CDR2 YYEEEE.